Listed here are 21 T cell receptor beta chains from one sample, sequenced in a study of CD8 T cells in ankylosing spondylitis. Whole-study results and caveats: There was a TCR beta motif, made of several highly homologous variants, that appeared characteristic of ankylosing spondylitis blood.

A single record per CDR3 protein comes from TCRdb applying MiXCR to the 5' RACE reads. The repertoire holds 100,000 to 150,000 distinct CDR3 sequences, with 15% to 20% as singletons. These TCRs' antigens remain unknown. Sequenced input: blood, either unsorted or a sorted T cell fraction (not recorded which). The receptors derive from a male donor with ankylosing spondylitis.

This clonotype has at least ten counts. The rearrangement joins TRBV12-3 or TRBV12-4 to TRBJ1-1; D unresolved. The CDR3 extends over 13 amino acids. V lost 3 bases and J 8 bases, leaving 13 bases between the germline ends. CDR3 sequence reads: CASSLGSIVEAFF. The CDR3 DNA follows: TGTGCCAGCAGTTTGGGGTCTATCGTGGAAGCTTTCTTT.

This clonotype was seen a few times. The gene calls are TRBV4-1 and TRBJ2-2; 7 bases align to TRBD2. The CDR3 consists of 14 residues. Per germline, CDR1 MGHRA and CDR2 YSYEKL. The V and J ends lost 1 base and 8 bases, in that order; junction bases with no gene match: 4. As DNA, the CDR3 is TGCGCCAGCAGCCAAGGGGAGGGTGGTGGGGAGCTGTTTTTT. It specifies CASSQGEGGGELFF.

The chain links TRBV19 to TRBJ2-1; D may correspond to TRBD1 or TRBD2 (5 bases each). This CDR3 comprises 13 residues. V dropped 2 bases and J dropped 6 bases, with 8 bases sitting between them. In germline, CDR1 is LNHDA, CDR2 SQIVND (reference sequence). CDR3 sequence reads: CASSITRGNEQFF. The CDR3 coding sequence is TGTGCCAGTAGTATAACTAGGGGCAATGAGCAGTTCTTC.

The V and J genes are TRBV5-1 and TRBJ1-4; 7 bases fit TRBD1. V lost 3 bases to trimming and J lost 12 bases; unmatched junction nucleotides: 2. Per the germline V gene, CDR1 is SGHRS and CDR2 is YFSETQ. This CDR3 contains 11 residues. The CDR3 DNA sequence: TGCGCCAGCAGCTACGGACAGGAACTGTTTTTT. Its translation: CASSYGQELFF.

Here the CDR3 reads CASSTRALTETQYF. The CDR3 nucleotides read TGTGCCAGCAGCACCCGCGCTCTAACGGAGACCCAGTACTTC. This chain links TRBV7-6 with TRBJ2-5; D unclear. CDR3 size: 14 residues. Germline V gene sequence: CDR1 SGHVS, CDR2 FNYEAQ. With 5 bases removed from V and 5 bases from J, the gap between germline ends came to 15 bases.

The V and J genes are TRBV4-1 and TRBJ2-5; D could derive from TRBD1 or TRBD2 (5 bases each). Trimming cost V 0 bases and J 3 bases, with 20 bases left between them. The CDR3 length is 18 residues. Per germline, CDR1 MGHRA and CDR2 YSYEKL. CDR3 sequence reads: CASSQDVGAGRREETQYF. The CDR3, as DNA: TGCGCCAGCAGCCAAGACGTAGGGGCGGGTCGCAGGGAAGAGACCCAGTACTTC.

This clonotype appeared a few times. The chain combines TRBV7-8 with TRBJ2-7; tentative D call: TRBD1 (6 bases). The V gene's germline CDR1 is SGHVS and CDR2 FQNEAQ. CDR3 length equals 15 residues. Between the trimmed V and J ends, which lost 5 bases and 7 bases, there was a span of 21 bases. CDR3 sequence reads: CASSVTSQGVWEQYF. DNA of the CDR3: TGTGCCAGCAGCGTAACATCACAGGGAGTGTGGGAGCAGTACTTC.

CDR3 nucleotide sequence: TGTGCCAGCAGTCTCCGCGGGAGTGGTTATGAGCAGTTCTTC. It codes for CASSLRGSGYEQFF. The chain links TRBV12-3 or TRBV12-4 to TRBJ2-1; 7 bases match TRBD2. This CDR3 comprises 14 residues. V gave up 5 bases and J gave up 8 bases; unmatched junction bases: 9.

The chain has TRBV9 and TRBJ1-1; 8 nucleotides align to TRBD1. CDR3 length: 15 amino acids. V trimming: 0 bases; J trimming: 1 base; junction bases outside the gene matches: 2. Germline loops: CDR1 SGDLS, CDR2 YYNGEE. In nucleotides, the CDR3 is TGTGCCAGCAGCGTAGTGGACAGGGCGAACACTGAAGCTTTCTTT. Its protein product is CASSVVDRANTEAFF. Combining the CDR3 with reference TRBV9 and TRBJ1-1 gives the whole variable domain DSGVTQTPKHLITATGQRVTLRCSPRSGDLSVYWYQQSLDQGLQFLIQYYNGEERAKGNILERFSAQQFPDLHSELNLSSLELGDSALYFCASSVVDRANTEAFFGQGTRLTVV.

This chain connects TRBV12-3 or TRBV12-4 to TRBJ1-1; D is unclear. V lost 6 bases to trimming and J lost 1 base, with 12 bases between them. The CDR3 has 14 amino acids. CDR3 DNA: TGTGCCAGCAGCCAATCGGGCGGGAACACTGAAGCTTTCTTT. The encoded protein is CASSQSGGNTEAFF.

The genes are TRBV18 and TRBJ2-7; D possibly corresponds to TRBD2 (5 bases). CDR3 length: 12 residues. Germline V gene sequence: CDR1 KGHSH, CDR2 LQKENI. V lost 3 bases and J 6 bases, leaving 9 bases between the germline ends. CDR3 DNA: TGTGCCAGCTCACCGGCGGGTCGCGAGCAGTACTTC. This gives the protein CASSPAGREQYF.

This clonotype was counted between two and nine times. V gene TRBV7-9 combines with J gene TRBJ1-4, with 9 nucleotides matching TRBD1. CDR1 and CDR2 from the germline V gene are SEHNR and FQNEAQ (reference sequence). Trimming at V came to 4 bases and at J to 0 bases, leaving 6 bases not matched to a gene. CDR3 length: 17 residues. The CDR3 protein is CASSSPGQGPTNEKLFF. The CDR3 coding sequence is TGTGCCAGCAGCTCCCCGGGACAGGGACCAACTAATGAAAAACTGTTTTTT.

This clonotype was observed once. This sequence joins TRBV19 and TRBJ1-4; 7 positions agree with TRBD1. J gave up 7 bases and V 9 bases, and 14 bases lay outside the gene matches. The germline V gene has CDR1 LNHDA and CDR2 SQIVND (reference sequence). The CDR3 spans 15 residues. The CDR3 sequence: CASTAALGDSEKLFF. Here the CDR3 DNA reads TGTGCCAGCACCGCCGCTCTGGGGGACAGTGAAAAACTGTTTTTT.

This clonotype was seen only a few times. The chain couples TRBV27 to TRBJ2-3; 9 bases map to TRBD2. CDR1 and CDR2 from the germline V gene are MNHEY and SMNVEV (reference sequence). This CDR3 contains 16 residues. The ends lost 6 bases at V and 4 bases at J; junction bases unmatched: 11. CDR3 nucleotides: TGTGCCAGCAGACGGATACCAGCGGGAGGCCCAGATACGCAGTATTTT. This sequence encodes CASRRIPAGGPDTQYF.

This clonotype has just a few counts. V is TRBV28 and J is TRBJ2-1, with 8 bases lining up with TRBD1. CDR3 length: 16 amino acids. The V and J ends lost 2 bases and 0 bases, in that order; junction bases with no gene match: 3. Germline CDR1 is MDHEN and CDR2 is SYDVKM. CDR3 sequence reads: CASSLRTGSSYNEQFF. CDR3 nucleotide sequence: TGTGCCAGCAGTTTACGGACAGGGAGCTCCTACAATGAGCAGTTCTTC.

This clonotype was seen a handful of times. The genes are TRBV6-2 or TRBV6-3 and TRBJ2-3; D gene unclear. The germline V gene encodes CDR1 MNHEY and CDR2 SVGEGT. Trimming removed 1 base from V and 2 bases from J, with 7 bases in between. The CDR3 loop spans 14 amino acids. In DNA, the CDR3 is TGTGCCAGCAGTTACTGGGCGATCACAGATACGCAGTATTTT. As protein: CASSYWAITDTQYF.

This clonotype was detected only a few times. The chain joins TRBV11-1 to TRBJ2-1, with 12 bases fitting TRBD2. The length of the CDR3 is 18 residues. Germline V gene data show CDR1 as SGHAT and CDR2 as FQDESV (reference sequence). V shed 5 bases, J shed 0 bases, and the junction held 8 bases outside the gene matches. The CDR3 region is CASSPPTSGRSSYNEQFF. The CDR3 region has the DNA TGTGCCAGCAGCCCTCCTACTAGCGGGAGGAGCTCCTACAATGAGCAGTTCTTC.

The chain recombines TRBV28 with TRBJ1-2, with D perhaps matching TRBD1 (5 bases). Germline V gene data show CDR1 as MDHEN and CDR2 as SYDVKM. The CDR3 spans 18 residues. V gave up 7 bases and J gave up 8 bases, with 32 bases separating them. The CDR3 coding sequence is TGTGCCAGCAATATCGTTGGGGGTATGATCCACAGAGGGGAGGGCTACACCTTC. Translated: CASNIVGGMIHRGEGYTF.

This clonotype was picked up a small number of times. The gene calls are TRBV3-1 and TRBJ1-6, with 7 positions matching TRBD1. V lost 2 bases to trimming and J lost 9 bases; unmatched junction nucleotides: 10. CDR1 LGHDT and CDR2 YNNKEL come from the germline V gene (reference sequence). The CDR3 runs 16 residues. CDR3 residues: CASSQPGTVSGSPLHF. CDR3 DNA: TGTGCCAGCAGCCAACCTGGGACAGTCTCGGGTTCACCCCTCCACTTT.

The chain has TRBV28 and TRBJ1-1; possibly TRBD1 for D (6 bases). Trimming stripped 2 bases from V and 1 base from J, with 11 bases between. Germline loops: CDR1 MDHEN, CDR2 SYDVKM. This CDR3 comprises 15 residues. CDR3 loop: CASSLVAGANTEAFF. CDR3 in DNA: TGTGCCAGCAGTTTAGTGGCAGGGGCGAACACTGAAGCTTTCTTT.

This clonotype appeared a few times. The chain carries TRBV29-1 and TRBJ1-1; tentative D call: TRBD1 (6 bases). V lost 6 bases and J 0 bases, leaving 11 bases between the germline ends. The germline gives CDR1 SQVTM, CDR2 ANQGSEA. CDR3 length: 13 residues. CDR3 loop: CSVDRDMNTEAFF. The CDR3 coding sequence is TGCAGCGTGGACCGGGACATGAACACTGAAGCTTTCTTT.